One and the same sample provided the 7 T cell receptor beta chains below, sequenced in a study of Ad26.COV2.S vaccination and SARS-CoV-2 variants. This sample's treatment: approximately 18 received Ad26.COV2.S at low or high dose, single or two shots; about 5 received placebo; per-sample allocation not given. All samples were drawn on day 63, counting from the first vaccine or placebo injection. Produced via immunoSEQ multiplex PCR; TCRdb's table is partial and in-frame only. Of a few hundred thousand clones listed, over 75% are singletons. The source material was peripheral blood, sampled in a trial of Ad26.COV2.S vaccine versus placebo. These receptors were taken from a person aged 18-60 years who received the Ad26.COV2.S COVID-19 vaccine or a placebo.

This chain links TRBV30 with TRBJ1-1, with 8 nucleotides matching TRBD1. V trimming: 5 bases; J trimming: 2 bases; junction bases outside the gene matches: 4. The CDR3 runs to 13 residues. Germline CDR1 and CDR2: GTSNPN and SVGIG (reference sequence). CDR3 residues: CAWETGANTEAFF. CDR3 nucleotides: TGTGCCTGGGAGACAGGGGCAAACACTGAAGCTTTCTTT.

The V gene is TRBV6-5, the J gene TRBJ1-1; D gene unclear. V lost 0 bases, J lost 3 bases, and 8 bases lay in between. The CDR3 sequence is 14 residues long. The germline V gene encodes CDR1 MNHEY and CDR2 SVGAGI. As DNA, the CDR3 is TGTGCCAGCAGTTACTCTGGGGATTACACTGAAGCTTTCTTT. Translation: CASSYSGDYTEAFF.

The chain recombines TRBV30 with TRBJ2-3; D not certain. The V end lost 4 bases, the J end lost 0 bases, and 8 bases lay between the germline ends. The germline V gene has CDR1 GTSNPN and CDR2 SVGIG (reference sequence). The CDR3 sequence is 13 residues long. The CDR3 nucleotides are TGTGCCTGGAATGTGGCGAGCACAGATACGCAGTATTTT. Protein product: CAWNVASTDTQYF.

This clone turned up a few times. The chain joins TRBV7-8 to TRBJ1-5; TRBD1 might be the D (6 bases). The ends were cut back, 2 bases at V and 3 bases at J, with 11 bases in the middle. Germline-derived CDR1 and CDR2 are SGHVS and FQNEAQ. The CDR3 contains 15 residues. The CDR3 sequence is CASSLPGDLNQPQHF. CDR3 DNA sequence: TGTGCCAGCAGCTTACCAGGGGATCTCAATCAGCCCCAGCATTTT.

V and J are TRBV25-1 and TRBJ2-4, with a possible D match to TRBD2 (5 bases). V was shortened by 3 bases and J by 10 bases, with 19 bases between the two germline ends. Germline-derived CDR1 and CDR2 are MGHDK and SYGVNS. CDR3 size: 15 residues. The CDR3 loop reads CASSEPLNSTGIQYF. As DNA, the CDR3 is TGTGCCAGCAGTGAGCCACTAAATAGCACGGGGATTCAGTACTTC.

The chain recombines TRBV6-6 with TRBJ2-3, with a possible D match to TRBD1 (6 bases). Trimming shortened V by 7 bases and J by 2 bases, and 16 bases separated the two germline ends. CDR3 length: 15 residues. Per the germline V gene, CDR1 is MNHNY and CDR2 is SVGAGI (reference sequence). In DNA form, the CDR3 reads TGTGCCAGCAACCCGACAGGACCCACCACAGATACGCAGTATTTT. Its translation: CASNPTGPTTDTQYF.

By proportion, this clone is medium-sized (0.01 to 0.1%). The chain couples TRBV30 to TRBJ2-2, with D maybe TRBD2 (5 bases). Germline V lookup: CDR1 GTSNPN, CDR2 SVGIG (reference sequence). V was cut by 6 bases and J by 7 bases, with 18 bases left in between. The CDR3 consists of 14 residues. The CDR3 loop reads CACHKGWENGELFF. As DNA, the CDR3 is TGTGCCTGCCACAAAGGGTGGGAGAACGGGGAGCTGTTTTTT.